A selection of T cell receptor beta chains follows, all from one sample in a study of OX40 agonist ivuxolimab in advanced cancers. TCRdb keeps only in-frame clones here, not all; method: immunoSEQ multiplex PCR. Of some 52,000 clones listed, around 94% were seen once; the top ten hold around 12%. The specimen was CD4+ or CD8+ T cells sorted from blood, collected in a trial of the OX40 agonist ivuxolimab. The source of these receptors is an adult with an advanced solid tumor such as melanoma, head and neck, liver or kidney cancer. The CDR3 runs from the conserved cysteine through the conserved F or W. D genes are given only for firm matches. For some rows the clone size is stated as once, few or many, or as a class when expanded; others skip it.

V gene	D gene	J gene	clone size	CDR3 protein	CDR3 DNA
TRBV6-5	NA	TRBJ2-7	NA	CASSGDSLSYEQYF	TGTGCCAGCAGTGGGGACTCCTTGTCCTACGAGCAGTACTTC
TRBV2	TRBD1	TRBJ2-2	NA	CASFRDRTPGELFF	TGTGCCAGTTTTAGGGACAGGACCCCCGGGGAGCTGTTTTTT
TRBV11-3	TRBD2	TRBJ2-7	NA	CASSDSGIDEQYF	TGTGCCAGCAGCGATAGCGGGATTGACGAGCAGTACTTC
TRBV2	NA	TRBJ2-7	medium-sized	CASSVGGPYEQYF	TGTGCCAGCAGTGTTGGGGGGCCTTACGAGCAGTACTTC
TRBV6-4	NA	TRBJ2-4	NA	CASSAPGPAKNIQYF	TGTGCCAGCAGTGCCCCGGGCCCAGCCAAAAACATTCAGTACTTC
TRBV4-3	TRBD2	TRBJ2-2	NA	CASSQDKPAGGGTGELFF	TGCGCCAGCAGCCAAGATAAACCAGCGGGAGGAGGGACCGGGGAGCTGTTTTTT
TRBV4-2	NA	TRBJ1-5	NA	CASSQVVGVLGNQPQHF	TGTGCCAGCAGCCAAGTCGTAGGGGTTCTCGGCAATCAGCCCCAGCATTTT
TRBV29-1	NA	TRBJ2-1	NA	CSVEDRESGEQFF	TGCAGCGTTGAAGACAGGGAATCAGGTGAGCAGTTCTTC
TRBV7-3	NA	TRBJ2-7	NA	CASSLNRDSYEQYF	TGTGCCAGCAGCTTAAACAGGGACTCCTACGAGCAGTACTTC
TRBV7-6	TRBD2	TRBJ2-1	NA	CASSFGTSGLKEQFF	TGTGCCAGCAGCTTCGGGACTAGCGGGTTAAAGGAGCAGTTCTTC
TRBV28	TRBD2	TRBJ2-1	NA	CASSALAGGRNEQFF	TGTGCCAGCAGTGCCCTAGCGGGAGGGCGCAATGAGCAGTTCTTC
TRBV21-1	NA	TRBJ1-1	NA	CASGGQGNTEAFF	TGTGCCAGCGGAGGACAGGGAAACACTGAAGCTTTCTTT
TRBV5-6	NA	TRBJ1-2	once	CASSQRDWYTF	TGTGCCAGCAGCCAGCGGGACTGGTACACCTTC
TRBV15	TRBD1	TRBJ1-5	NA	CATSRESGQGYNQPQHF	TGTGCCACCAGCAGAGAGTCGGGACAGGGTTACAATCAGCCCCAGCATTTT
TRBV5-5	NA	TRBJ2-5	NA	CASSLASIGPQIQETQYF	TGTGCCAGCAGCTTGGCCTCTATCGGTCCCCAAATACAAGAGACCCAGTACTTC
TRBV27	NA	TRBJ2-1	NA	CASSFRNRVQPLDEQFF	TGTGCCAGCAGTTTTCGCAATAGGGTACAGCCCCTGGATGAGCAGTTCTTC
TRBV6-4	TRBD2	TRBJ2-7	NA	CASSDQAGAPYEQYF	TGTGCCAGCAGTGACCAGGCGGGAGCCCCCTACGAGCAGTACTTC
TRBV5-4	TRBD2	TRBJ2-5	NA	CASSPGLAVEETQYF	TGTGCCAGCAGCCCGGGACTAGCGGTCGAAGAGACCCAGTACTTC
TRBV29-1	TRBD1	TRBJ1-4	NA	CSVVGRTGQDNEKLFF	TGCAGCGTTGTAGGGAGAACCGGACAGGATAATGAAAAACTGTTTTTT
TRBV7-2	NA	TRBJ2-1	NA	CASSLDGGWGNEQFF	TGTGCCAGCAGCTTAGATGGAGGGTGGGGCAATGAGCAGTTCTTC
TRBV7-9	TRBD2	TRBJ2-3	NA	CASSPVDSGGTQYF	TGTGCCAGCAGCCCGGTAGATAGCGGGGGTACGCAGTATTTT
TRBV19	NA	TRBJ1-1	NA	CASSIGARGNTEAFF	TGTGCCAGTAGTATAGGGGCGAGGGGGAACACTGAAGCTTTCTTT
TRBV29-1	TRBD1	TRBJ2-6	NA	CSVEAPGQGLSGANVLTF	TGCAGCGTTGAAGCCCCGGGACAGGGGCTCTCTGGGGCCAACGTCCTGACTTTC
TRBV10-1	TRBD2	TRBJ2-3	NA	CASSRGVPDTQYF	TGCGCCAGCAGTCGGGGGGTCCCAGATACGCAGTATTTT
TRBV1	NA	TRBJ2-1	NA	CTSKTGTLSYNEQFF	TGCACCAGCAAGACAGGGACCCTCTCCTACAATGAGCAGTTCTTC
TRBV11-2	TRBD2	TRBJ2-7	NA	CASSLGGGSYEQYF	TGTGCCAGCAGCTTAGGCGGGGGGTCCTACGAGCAGTACTTC